This TCR beta chain comes out of a study of T cells in Graves' hyperthyroidism and ophthalmopathy. Trimming cost V 10 bases and J 7 bases; bases outside gene matches: 6. The CDR3 has 13 residues. Germline CDR1 reads SNHLY; CDR2 reads FYNNEI. It was uncontrolled infection, other autoimmune disease, pregnancy or lactation that excluded patients. At least ten counts were recorded for this clonotype. As yet, its antigen is unknown. RNA transcripts served as the template for amplifying TCR beta CDR3 regions. HTBI primers were used for first-round RT-PCR of the TCR CDR3. TCRdb ran MiXCR on the multiplex PCR reads and lists one entry per CDR3 protein. This sample has 250,000 or so distinct CDR3 sequences, with roughly 15% found just once. General study results and limits: The model's output predicted ophthalmopathy at a median of roughly 6.9 months prior to onset. Blood also held most thyroid clonotypes expanded beyond 0.001. From stable hyperthyroidism, ophthalmopathy was set apart by a 13 V-J model.

Sequencing was carried out using blood. The gene calls are TRBV2 and TRBJ2-1, with 11 bases fitting TRBD1. The TCR originated in a woman in her forties or fifties with Graves' hyperthyroidism that later progressed to Graves' ophthalmopathy. The CDR3 sequence: CATADRGRNEQFF. The CDR3 nucleotides are TGTGCCACCGCGGACAGGGGGCGAAATGAGCAGTTCTTC.